This T cell receptor beta chain was recorded in a study of CD8+ T cells in alopecia areata. Overall study context: Female C3H/HeJ mice aged 7-10 weeks were given skin from C3H/HeJ graft donors, 6-12 months old, that had spontaneous alopecia. Study results and limitations: Alopecia totalis/universalis scalp especially showed more expanded CD8+ clones than normal scalp.

This clone has only a few counts. Its cognate antigen is unknown. Gene names refer to mouse genes. The sequenced fragment ends 4 residues before the CDR3 boundary, so the rest is inferred from the germline J gene. Extracted RNA was reverse transcribed into cDNA, the sequencing template. This table comes from immunoSEQ multiplex PCR, and its TCRdb copy is limited to in-frame clones, with some not included. The sample has over 250,000 clones, none seen only once. Germline V gene data show CDR1 as MSHET and CDR2 as SYDVDS. The CDR3 extends over 13 amino acids. Between the trimmed V and J ends, which lost 4 bases and 0 bases, there was a span of 6 bases. After pooling, cutaneous lymph node cells were sorted with CD4, CD8alpha, NKG2D, NKG2ACE and other markers.

V is TRBV29 and J is TRBJ1-1; D not certain. Sequences were obtained from CD4+ T cells sorted from a lymph node. The receptor comes from a C3H/HeJ mouse with alopecia areata. Mice of this strain are of MHC haplotype H2-k. Partial CDR3 DNA: TGTGCTAGCAGTTCCCAGACAAACACA. The encoded protein is CASSSQTNT. The whole CDR3 sequence reads CASSSQTNTEVFF.